The clone carrying this T cell receptor beta chain has more than one count but fewer than ten. The antigen remains unidentified. TCR alpha and TCR beta cDNA libraries with sample barcodes and UMIs came from 5'RACE using constant-segment primers. One entry per CDR3 protein, called by TCRdb with MiXCR from the 5' RACE reads. This sample has about 320,000 distinct CDR3 sequences; 13% to 15% occur once, and the top ten carry under 25%. This sample was taken from a study of T-cell memory formation after mild COVID-19. Study context: TCR clustering was largely donor specific. Regarding the study as a whole: Day 15 to 85 contractors were CD4/CD8 balanced; later expanders leaned CD4+. The finding that pre-infection memory included some responding clones suggested that cross-reactive memory joined.

Germline assignment: CDR1 SGHVS and CDR2 FQNEAQ. The CDR3 totals 12 residues. Trimming cost V 4 bases and J 4 bases, with 6 bases left between them. Sequencing was carried out using PBMCs or a T cell subset sorted from them (not recorded which). The V call is TRBV7-8, the J call TRBJ2-3, with D unresolved. The source of this sequence is a man aged 18 to 29 who had mild COVID-19 (a few samples of this study predate the infection). Cell type and time point are not known. The CDR3 reads CASSYDADTQYF. The CDR3 DNA sequence: TGTGCCAGCAGCTACGATGCAGATACGCAGTATTTT.